This T cell receptor (beta chain) was sequenced during a study of cytomegalovirus exposure and HLA in healthy donors. Study observations and caveats: What a later analysis reportedly showed was that an Asian-associated ancestry cluster had fewer N-insertions than the 666-donor mean. Productive status was seen about 87% or about 30% of the time for most TCR beta V segments in an earlier analysis.

13 Jbeta primers and 60 Vbeta primers were used for the PCR. Method: immunoSEQ multiplex PCR; TCRdb's copy keeps in-frame clones and lacks some. The sample records 75,000 to 85,000 clones, about three quarters being singletons. Donors were nominally healthy when sampled, though unrecorded immune exposures were likely. Concerning this clone itself: The antigen is unknown.

This receptor was taken from a male donor in good health and CMV-seronegative. Input material: PBMCs.

In nucleotides, the CDR3 is TGCAGCGCCGAAGGCGGAGATTCAACTAATGAAAAACTGTTTTTT. Protein product: CSAEGGDSTNEKLFF. The chain employs TRBV29-1 and TRBJ1-4; D ambiguous. The CDR3 has 15 amino acids. CDR1 is SQVTM, CDR2 ANQGSEA, per germline. Trimming pared 7 bases from V and 0 bases from J, leaving 15 bases between.